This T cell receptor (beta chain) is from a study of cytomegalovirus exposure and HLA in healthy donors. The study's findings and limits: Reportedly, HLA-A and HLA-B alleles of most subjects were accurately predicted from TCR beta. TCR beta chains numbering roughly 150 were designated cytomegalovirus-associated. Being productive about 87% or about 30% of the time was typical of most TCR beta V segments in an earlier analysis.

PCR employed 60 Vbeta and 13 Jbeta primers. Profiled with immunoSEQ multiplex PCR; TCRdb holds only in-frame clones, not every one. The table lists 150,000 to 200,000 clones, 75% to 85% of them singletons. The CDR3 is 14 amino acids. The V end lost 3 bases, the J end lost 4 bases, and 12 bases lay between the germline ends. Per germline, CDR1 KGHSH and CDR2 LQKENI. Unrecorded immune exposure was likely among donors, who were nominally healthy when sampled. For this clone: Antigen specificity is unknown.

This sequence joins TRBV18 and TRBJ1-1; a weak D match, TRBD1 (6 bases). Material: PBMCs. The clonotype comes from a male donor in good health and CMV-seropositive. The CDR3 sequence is CASSPYRESTEAFF. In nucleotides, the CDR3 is TGTGCCAGCTCACCGTACAGGGAATCCACTGAAGCTTTCTTT.